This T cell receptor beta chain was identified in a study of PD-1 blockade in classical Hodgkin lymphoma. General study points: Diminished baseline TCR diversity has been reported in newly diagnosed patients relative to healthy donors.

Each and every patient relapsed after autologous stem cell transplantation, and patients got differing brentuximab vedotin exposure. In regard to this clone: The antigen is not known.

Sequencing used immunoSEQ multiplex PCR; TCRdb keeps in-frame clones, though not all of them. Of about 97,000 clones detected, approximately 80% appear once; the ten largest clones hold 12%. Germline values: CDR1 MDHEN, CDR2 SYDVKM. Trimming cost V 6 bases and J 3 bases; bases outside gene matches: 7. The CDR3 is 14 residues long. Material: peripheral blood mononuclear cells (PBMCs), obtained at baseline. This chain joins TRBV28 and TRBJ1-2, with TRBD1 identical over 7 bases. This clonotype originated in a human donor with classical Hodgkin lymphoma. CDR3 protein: CASSLTGLDYGYTF. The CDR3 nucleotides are TGTGCCAGCAGCTTGACAGGGCTTGACTATGGCTACACCTTC.